The rows below give T cell receptor beta chains drawn from one sample of a study of blood T cell repertoires in COVID-19. The data were produced by immunoSEQ multiplex PCR, yet TCRdb's version contains in-frame clones alone and is incomplete. Among around 230,000 clones, roughly 86% were seen once, and the ten largest hold around 3.3%. What was sequenced was PBMCs or T cells enriched from blood (not recorded which). The receptor set was obtained from a woman aged 40 to 50 with acute COVID-19. Both conserved end residues are part of each CDR3. The order of the fields is CDR3 DNA, CDR3 protein, J gene, clone size, V gene, D gene. A D gene is named only where the DNA matches it firmly. Size tells how often a clone was seen (once, few, many) or the class of an expanded clone, and some rows leave it out.

CDR3 DNA: TGTGCCAGCAGTGGACTAGCGGGAGGGTCTAGGTACGAGCAGTACTTC
CDR3 protein: CASSGLAGGSRYEQYF
J gene: TRBJ2-7
clone size: -
V gene: TRBV6-1
D gene: TRBD2

CDR3 DNA: TGTGCCAGGGTGCCTAGCGGGAGCTACAATGAGCAGTTCTTC
CDR3 protein: CARVPSGSYNEQFF
J gene: TRBJ2-1
clone size: -
V gene: TRBV2
D gene: TRBD2

CDR3 DNA: TGCGCCAGCAGCCAGGGACTAGCGGAGAACACCGGGGAGCTGTTTTTT
CDR3 protein: CASSQGLAENTGELFF
J gene: TRBJ2-2
clone size: -
V gene: TRBV4-1
D gene: TRBD2

CDR3 DNA: TGTGCCAGCAAAAAACTACAGGGGGCACAAGAGACCCAGTACTTC
CDR3 protein: CASKKLQGAQETQYF
J gene: TRBJ2-5
clone size: few
V gene: TRBV27
D gene: TRBD1

CDR3 DNA: TGTGCCAGCAGTTGGACAGCAAATACGCAGTATTTT
CDR3 protein: CASSWTANTQYF
J gene: TRBJ2-3
clone size: once
V gene: TRBV2
D gene: -

CDR3 DNA: TGTGCCAGCAGTCCTCGGACAGGGGACAGCAATGAGCAGTTCTTC
CDR3 protein: CASSPRTGDSNEQFF
J gene: TRBJ2-1
clone size: -
V gene: TRBV2
D gene: TRBD1

CDR3 DNA: TGCGCCAGCAGCTGGGCATACAATGAGCAGTTCTTC
CDR3 protein: CASSWAYNEQFF
J gene: TRBJ2-1
clone size: -
V gene: TRBV5-1
D gene: -

CDR3 DNA: TGTGCCAGCAGCCCCTCGGACTCCCGCTATGGCTACACCTTC
CDR3 protein: CASSPSDSRYGYTF
J gene: TRBJ1-2
clone size: -
V gene: TRBV9
D gene: -

CDR3 DNA: TGTGCCAGCAGCTTAGGGAGCTCCTATAATTCACCCCTCCACTTT
CDR3 protein: CASSLGSSYNSPLHF
J gene: TRBJ1-6
clone size: -
V gene: TRBV7-3
D gene: -

CDR3 DNA: TGTGCCAGCAGCGTAGAGTTAGCGGGAATTTACGAGCAGTACTTC
CDR3 protein: CASSVELAGIYEQYF
J gene: TRBJ2-7
clone size: -
V gene: TRBV9
D gene: TRBD2

CDR3 DNA: TGTGCCAGCAGTTTACGCGGGACAGGGGGGTGGAATGAGCAGTTCTTC
CDR3 protein: CASSLRGTGGWNEQFF
J gene: TRBJ2-1
clone size: -
V gene: TRBV27
D gene: TRBD1

CDR3 DNA: TGTGCCAGTGGGGACAGGATTATCTCTGGAAACACCATATATTTT
CDR3 protein: CASGDRIISGNTIYF
J gene: TRBJ1-3
clone size: -
V gene: TRBV7-6
D gene: TRBD1

CDR3 DNA: TGTGCCAGCAGCCTATCGTGGGGCGCAGATTCACCCCTCCACTTT
CDR3 protein: CASSLSWGADSPLHF
J gene: TRBJ1-6
clone size: -
V gene: TRBV27
D gene: -

CDR3 DNA: TGTGCCAGCAGCGGGGACTTTTCAACCCAGTACTTC
CDR3 protein: CASSGDFSTQYF
J gene: TRBJ2-5
clone size: -
V gene: TRBV2
D gene: -

CDR3 DNA: TGCGCCAGCAGCTCGCAGGGGGCGTCCACTGAAGCTTTCTTT
CDR3 protein: CASSSQGASTEAFF
J gene: TRBJ1-1
clone size: -
V gene: TRBV5-1
D gene: TRBD1

CDR3 DNA: TGTGCCAGCAGTTTATCTCTCTCTGGAAACACCATATATTTT
CDR3 protein: CASSLSLSGNTIYF
J gene: TRBJ1-3
clone size: -
V gene: TRBV27
D gene: -

CDR3 DNA: TGTGCCAGCAGGGAAAGTGGGACTAGCGGGATAGGTCGTGAGCAGTTCTTC
CDR3 protein: CASRESGTSGIGREQFF
J gene: TRBJ2-1
clone size: -
V gene: TRBV7-9
D gene: TRBD2

CDR3 DNA: TGTGCCAGCAGCCCTGCGGGGCAGGCCGGGTGGAACACTGAAGCTTTCTTT
CDR3 protein: CASSPAGQAGWNTEAFF
J gene: TRBJ1-1
clone size: -
V gene: TRBV5-4
D gene: -

CDR3 DNA: TGCGCCAGCAAGACTAACCCGGGACTAGCGGGAGGAGGGTTAGGCGAGCAGTACTTC
CDR3 protein: CASKTNPGLAGGGLGEQYF
J gene: TRBJ2-7
clone size: -
V gene: TRBV5-1
D gene: TRBD2

CDR3 DNA: TGTGCCAGCAGCGTGCGAGCGGGAGAGTCCGAGCAGTACTTC
CDR3 protein: CASSVRAGESEQYF
J gene: TRBJ2-7
clone size: -
V gene: TRBV9
D gene: TRBD2